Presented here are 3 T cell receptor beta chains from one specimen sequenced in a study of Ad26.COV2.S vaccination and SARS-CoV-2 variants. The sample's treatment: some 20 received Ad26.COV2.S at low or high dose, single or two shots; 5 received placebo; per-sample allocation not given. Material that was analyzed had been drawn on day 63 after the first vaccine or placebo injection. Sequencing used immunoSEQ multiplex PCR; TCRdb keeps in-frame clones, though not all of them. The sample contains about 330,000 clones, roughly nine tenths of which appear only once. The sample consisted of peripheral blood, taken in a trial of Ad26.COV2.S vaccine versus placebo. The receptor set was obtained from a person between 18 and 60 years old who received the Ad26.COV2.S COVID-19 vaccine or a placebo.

The chain's CDR3 is CSVFQDSTEAFF. CDR3 nucleotide sequence: TGCAGCGTTTTCCAAGACTCGACTGAAGCTTTCTTT. V and J are TRBV29-1 and TRBJ1-1; D is uncertain. Germline lookup yields CDR1 SQVTM and CDR2 ANQGSEA. The CDR3 has 12 amino acids. Trimming stripped 5 bases from V and 5 bases from J, with 12 bases between.

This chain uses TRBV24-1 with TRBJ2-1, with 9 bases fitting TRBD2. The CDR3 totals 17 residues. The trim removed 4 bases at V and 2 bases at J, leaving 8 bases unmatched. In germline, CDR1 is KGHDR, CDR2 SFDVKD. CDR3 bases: TGTGCCACCAGTGACAACGTAGCGGGAGTAGCCTACAATGAGCAGTTCTTC. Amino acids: CATSDNVAGVAYNEQFF.

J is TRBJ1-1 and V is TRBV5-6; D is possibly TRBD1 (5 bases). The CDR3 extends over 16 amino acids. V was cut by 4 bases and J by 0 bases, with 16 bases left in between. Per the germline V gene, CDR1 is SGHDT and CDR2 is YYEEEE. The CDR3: CASSLRGGPMNTEAFF. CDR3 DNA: TGTGCCAGCAGCCTGAGGGGAGGGCCCATGAACACTGAAGCTTTCTTT.